This T cell receptor (beta chain) was observed in a study of human T cells and chemical hapten exposure. TCRdb analysed the RACE reads with MiXCR anew, one entry per CDR3 protein. Of around 42,000 distinct CDR3 sequences in the sample, 3% to 4% were seen once. Time point noted: patch test 2, 6 weeks after DPC sensitization. Noted treatment: therapeutic diphenylcyclopropenone sensitization with weekly scalp DPC. This clonotype was recorded at least ten times. Its antigen is still unknown. Study-wide results and limits: Versus controls, significantly more large CDR3 similarity clusters arose from expanded TCRs.

The source material was whole blood, sampled in connection with sensitization to the hapten diphenylcyclopropenone (DPC). This TCR was sampled from a man in his forties with alopecia areata. Some clones in this sample may be carry-over from other donors' samples.

The CDR3 nucleotides read TGCAGTGCTAGGCCTAGTTTTGTCGAGCAGTACTTC. It yields the protein CSARPSFVEQYF. The J gene is TRBJ2-7, the V gene TRBV20-1; no firm D call. The CDR3 has 12 residues. CDR1 and CDR2 (germline): DFQATT, SNEGSKA (reference sequence). Trimming took off 3 bases at V and 6 bases at J, with 12 bases between the two ends.